This T cell receptor (beta chain) is drawn from a study of beta chain features in type 1 diabetes. Study-wide context: Healthy donors resembled patients in age, gender and cell yields.

CDR1 is GTSNPN and CDR2 is SVGIG in the germline V gene (reference sequence). The length of the CDR3 is 13 residues. The V and J ends lost 8 bases and 2 bases respectively, with 10 bases between them. Via the markers CD45RO/CCR7/CD25/CD127/CD95/CD27, stem cell-like memory, regulatory, central memory and naive CD4+ cells were sorted. The isolated RNA, all of it, was reverse transcribed, so expressed TCRB transcripts were what got sequenced. Produced via immunoSEQ multiplex PCR; TCRdb's table is partial and in-frame only. The repertoire holds about 260,000 clones, about 71% seen once, with around 0.05% in the top ten.

The V call is TRBV30, the J call TRBJ2-6; D is possibly TRBD1 (5 bases). The sample consisted of naive CD4+ T cells from blood. The sequence was obtained from a man aged 25-45 years in good health. The CDR3 reads CATQGPGANVLTF. The CDR3 DNA sequence: TGTGCCACCCAGGGTCCTGGGGCCAACGTCCTGACTTTC.